This T cell receptor (beta chain) was sequenced for a study of early T cells in non-severe SARS-CoV-2 infection. Study at large: Bulk RNA from unsorted whole blood was sequenced; chains were unpaired. Study-wide points: Matching results from VDJdb favored anti-spike CD8 responses, leaving private and CD4 specificities undetected.

A word on this clonotype: The antigen remains undetermined.

V was trimmed by 4 bases and J by 2 bases, leaving 24 bases between them. The V gene's germline CDR1 is SEHNR and CDR2 FQNEAQ (reference sequence). The CDR3 spans 19 residues. As part of library construction, unique molecular identifiers were attached to individual cDNA molecules. A single record per CDR3 protein comes from TCRdb applying MiXCR to the 5' RACE reads. Here the sample spans some 91,000 distinct CDR3 sequences, more than 13% being singletons. The sequence was collected from an adult who was a healthcare worker with PCR-confirmed SARS-CoV-2 infection or an uninfected control (not recorded which). V is TRBV7-9 and J is TRBJ2-1, with D hard to call. Material: whole blood. The CDR3, as DNA: TGTGCCAGCAGCTCCCCCCGAGTGGGGTACCCTTACACCTACAATGAGCAGTTCTTC. This gives the protein CASSSPRVGYPYTYNEQFF.